This section outlines one TCR beta chain sequence together with its context. The antigen is not known. The CDR3 runs 15 residues. The V segment lost 6 bases and the J segment 3 bases; nucleotides outside the gene matches: 6. Germline CDR1 and CDR2: WSHSY and SAAADI. These data originate in a study of blood T cells in healthy people across ages. Looking at the study overall: About one barcoded beta molecule was captured per two T cells (by template switching).

Individuals who donated were healthy Caucasians from Russia aged roughly 6 to 90. Regarding the study as a whole: CMV status of donors was unknown, possibly confounding expanded clonotype changes.

Primed by a sample-barcoded 5' primer and a J-beta primer mix, a second PCR proceeded for about 6 to 12 cycles. TCRdb independently ran MiXCR on the 5' RACE reads; one entry per CDR3 protein. Altogether 540,000 or so distinct CDR3 sequences are present, approximately 30% being singletons, with the ten largest covering around 18%. The chain joins TRBV10-2 to TRBJ2-3; TRBD2 agrees at 10 bases. The sequenced material came from blood. The origin of this receptor is a woman in her seventies in good health. The CDR3 protein is CASSDPSGGTDTQYF. CDR3 nucleotides: TGCGCCAGCAGCGACCCTAGCGGGGGTACAGATACGCAGTATTTT.